This T cell receptor beta chain was sequenced during a study of long-term antiretroviral therapy in people with HIV. Study-wide findings and caveats: Repertoires with HIV possessed tighter CDR3 length spans than those of controls.

The immunoSEQ assay was v3.0, run at survey level. Generated by immunoSEQ multiplex PCR, the TCRdb table keeps only in-frame clones and is missing some. Found here are about 12,000 clones, about 87% of them singletons; the top ten hold around a fifth. Of note for this clone: Its antigen is unknown.

The receptor was derived from a woman between 40 and 50 years old with HIV. The starting material was unsorted PBMCs, obtained 2.1 years after starting antiretroviral therapy.

In DNA, the CDR3 is TGTGCCAGCAGCCCAAATGAAAAACTGTTTTTT. This codes for CASSPNEKLFF. The V call is TRBV11-2, the J call TRBJ1-4; the D is unclear. Per germline, CDR1 SGHAT and CDR2 FQNNGV. Trimming removed 5 bases from V and 5 bases from J, with 3 bases in between. The CDR3 has 11 residues.